The clone carrying this T cell receptor beta chain has a single count. The data were taken from a study of cytomegalovirus exposure and HLA in healthy donors. Assay: immunoSEQ multiplex PCR; the TCRdb copy retains only in-frame clones and omits some. The table records about 360,000 clones, 86% of them present only once. The V gene's germline CDR1 is KGHSH and CDR2 LQKENI. Trimming left V 6 bases short and J 3 bases short, with 15 bases between. The CDR3 has 15 amino acids. This receptor was taken from a woman aged 18-30 years in good health and CMV-seronegative. The specimen was PBMCs. V usage is TRBV18 and J usage is TRBJ2-1, with D tentatively TRBD2 (6 bases). CDR3 sequence: CASSPTGSGYNEQFF. DNA of the CDR3: TGTGCCAGCTCCCCCACCGGGAGTGGCTACAATGAGCAGTTCTTC. Looking up the rest from reference TRBV18 and TRBJ2-1 gives the full variable domain: NAGVMQNPRHLVRRRGQEARLRCSPMKGHSHVYWYRQLPEEGLKFMVYLQKENIIDESGMPKERFSAEFPKEGPSILRIQQVVRGDSAAYFCASSPTGSGYNEQFFGPGTRLTVL.